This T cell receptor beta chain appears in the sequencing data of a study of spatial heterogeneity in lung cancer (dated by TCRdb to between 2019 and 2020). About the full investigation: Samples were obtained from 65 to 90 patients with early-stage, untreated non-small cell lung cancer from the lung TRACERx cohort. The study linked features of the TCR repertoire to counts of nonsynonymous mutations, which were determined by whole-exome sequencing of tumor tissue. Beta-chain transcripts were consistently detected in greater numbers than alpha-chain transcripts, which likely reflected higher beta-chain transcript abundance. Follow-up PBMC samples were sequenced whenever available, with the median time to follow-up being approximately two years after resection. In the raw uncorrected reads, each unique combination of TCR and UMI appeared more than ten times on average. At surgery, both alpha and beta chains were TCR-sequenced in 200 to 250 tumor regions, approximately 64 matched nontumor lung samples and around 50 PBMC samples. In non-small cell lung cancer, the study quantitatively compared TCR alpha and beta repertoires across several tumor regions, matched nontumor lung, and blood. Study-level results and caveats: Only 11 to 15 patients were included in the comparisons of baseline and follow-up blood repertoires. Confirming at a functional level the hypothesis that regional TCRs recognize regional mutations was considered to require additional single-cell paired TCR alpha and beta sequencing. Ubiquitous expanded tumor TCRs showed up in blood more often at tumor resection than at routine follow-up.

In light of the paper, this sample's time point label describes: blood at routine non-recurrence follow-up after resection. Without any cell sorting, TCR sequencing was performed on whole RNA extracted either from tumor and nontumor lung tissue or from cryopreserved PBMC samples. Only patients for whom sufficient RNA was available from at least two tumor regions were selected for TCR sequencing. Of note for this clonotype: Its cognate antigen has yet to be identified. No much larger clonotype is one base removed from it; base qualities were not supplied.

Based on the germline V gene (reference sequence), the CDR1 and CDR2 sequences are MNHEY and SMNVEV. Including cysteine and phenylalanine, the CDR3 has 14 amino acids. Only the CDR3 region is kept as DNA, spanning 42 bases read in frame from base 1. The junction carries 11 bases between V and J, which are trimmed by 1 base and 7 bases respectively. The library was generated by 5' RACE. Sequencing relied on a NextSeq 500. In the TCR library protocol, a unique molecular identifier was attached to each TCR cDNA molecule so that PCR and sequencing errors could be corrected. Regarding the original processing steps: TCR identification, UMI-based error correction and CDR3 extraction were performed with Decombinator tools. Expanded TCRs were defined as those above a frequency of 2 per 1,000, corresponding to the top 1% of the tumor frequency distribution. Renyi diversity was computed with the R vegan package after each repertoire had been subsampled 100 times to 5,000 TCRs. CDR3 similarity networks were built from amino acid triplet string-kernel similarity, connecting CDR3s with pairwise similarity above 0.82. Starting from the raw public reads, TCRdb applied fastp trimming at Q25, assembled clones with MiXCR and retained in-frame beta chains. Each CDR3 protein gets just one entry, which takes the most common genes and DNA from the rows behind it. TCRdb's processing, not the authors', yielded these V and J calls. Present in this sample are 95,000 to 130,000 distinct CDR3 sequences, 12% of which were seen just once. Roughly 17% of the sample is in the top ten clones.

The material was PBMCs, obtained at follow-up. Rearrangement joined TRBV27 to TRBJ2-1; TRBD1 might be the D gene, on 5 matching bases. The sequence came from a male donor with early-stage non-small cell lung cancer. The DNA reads TGTGCCAGCAGTTTATACCCGAAGGGGAATGAGCAGTTCTTC. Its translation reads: CASSLYPKGNEQFF.